A single T cell receptor (beta chain) is shown here with its context. The data stem from a study of beta chain features in type 1 diabetes. Study as a whole: Healthy donors resembled patients in age, gender and cell yields.

Sorting with CD45RO/CCR7/CD25/CD127/CD95/CD27 yielded naive, central memory, regulatory and stem-like memory CD4+ cells. Each sorted population was over 98% pure. The CDR3 runs 15 residues. V was pared by 2 bases and J by 0 bases, with 11 bases between. Per the germline V gene, CDR1 is SGDLS and CDR2 is YYNGEE. Every bit of the isolated RNA underwent reverse transcription, so sequencing read expressed TCRB transcripts. An average of around 3.4 million reads was obtained for naive, central memory and regulatory T cell samples. The protocol was immunoSEQ multiplex PCR, while the TCRdb copy is restricted to in-frame clones and leaves out a portion. The sample lists hundreds of thousands of clones; roughly 12% were seen once.

The clonotype originates from a man between 18 and 29 years old in good health. Sequenced material: naive CD4+ T cells from blood. This rearrangement joins TRBV9 to TRBJ1-1; no firm D call. The CDR3 coding sequence is TGTGCCAGCAGCGTTAGCGGGGTCATGAACACTGAAGCTTTCTTT. Its translation is CASSVSGVMNTEAFF.